This is a list of T cell receptor beta chains from one sample in a study of graft-versus-host responses after intestinal transplantation. The protocol was immunoSEQ multiplex PCR, while the TCRdb copy is restricted to in-frame clones and leaves out a portion. The table includes about 120,000 clones, roughly 95% detected once. No antigen has been identified for these receptors. Here the sequenced sample was unstimulated CD8+ T cells sorted from spleen or lymph node cells, taken before intestinal transplant. The receptors were sampled from a human donor who received an intestinal transplant. Both conserved end residues are part of each CDR3. A D gene is named only where the DNA matches it firmly. Clone size, where shown, is once, few, many, or a class for clones that have expanded.

j_gene	abundance	v_gene	d_gene	CDR3nt	CDR3aa
TRBJ2-1	-	TRBV9	TRBD2	TGTGCCAGCAGCGTAGGCGGGGGAAGCAATGAGCAGTTCTTC	CASSVGGGSNEQFF
TRBJ2-5	-	TRBV11-2	-	TGTGCCAGCAGCCTGCTCAGGGTAGCTGTAATGGGAGAGACCCAGTACTTC	CASSLLRVAVMGETQYF
TRBJ2-1	-	TRBV13	TRBD2	TGTGCCAGCAGGTCCCTAGCGGCTTCCTACAATGAGCAGTTCTTC	CASRSLAASYNEQFF
TRBJ2-5	-	TRBV29-1	-	TGCAGCGTTGATTACCCTAGCGCGGTTTGGGAGACCCAGTACTTC	CSVDYPSAVWETQYF
TRBJ1-4	once	TRBV27	-	TGTGCCAGCAAGGGGATAGGAGAAAAACTGTTTTTT	CASKGIGEKLFF
TRBJ2-6	-	TRBV4-1	-	TGCGCCAGCAGCCAAGTTGGAGGGGGCTCTGGGGCCAACGTCCTGACTTTC	CASSQVGGGSGANVLTF
TRBJ2-7	-	TRBV2	-	TGTGCCAGCAGTGAAGCCCCGCAGGACTACGAGCAGTACTTC	CASSEAPQDYEQYF
TRBJ2-3	-	TRBV13	-	TGTGCCAGCAGCTCCCCCAACACAGATACGCAGTATTTT	CASSSPNTDTQYF
TRBJ2-1	-	TRBV19	-	TGTGCCGCCAGGTACGCGGATGAGCAGTTCTTC	CAARYADEQFF
TRBJ2-1	-	TRBV4-1	TRBD2	TGCGCCAGCAGCCAAGTTCTAGCGGGTACCGATGAGCAGTTCTTC	CASSQVLAGTDEQFF
TRBJ2-3	-	TRBV5-4	-	TGTGCCAGCAGCTTGGGACTTAGCACAGATACGCAGTATTTT	CASSLGLSTDTQYF
TRBJ2-7	-	TRBV10-2	TRBD2	TGCGCCAGCGGAGGAGGGAGGGCCTACGAGCAGTACTTC	CASGGGRAYEQYF
TRBJ2-6	-	TRBV27	-	TGTGCCAGCTGGACAGCCAACTCTGGGGCCAACGTCCTGACTTTC	CASWTANSGANVLTF
TRBJ1-1	-	TRBV6-5	TRBD1	TGTGCCAGCAGTTACTCGGGACAGGGGGCCACTGAAGCTTTCTTT	CASSYSGQGATEAFF
TRBJ1-1	-	TRBV7-9	-	TGTGCCAGCAGCTCCTCGGGGATCCGAACTGAAGCTTTCTTT	CASSSSGIRTEAFF
TRBJ1-1	-	TRBV7-7	-	TGTGAGGGGGGGCTGAACACTGAAGCTTTCTTT	CEGGLNTEAFF
TRBJ1-1	once	TRBV11-2	TRBD1	TGTGCCAGCAGCTTAGGATATGGGACAGGGTATAGGGCTTTCTTT	CASSLGYGTGYRAFF
TRBJ2-1	-	TRBV12-1	-	TGTGCCAGCAGCTCACAGGGAAACAATGAGCAGTTCTTC	CASSSQGNNEQFF
TRBJ2-7	once	TRBV7-3	-	TGTGCCAGCAGCTTAGCGGGTTCCTACGAGCAGTACTTC	CASSLAGSYEQYF
TRBJ2-2	-	TRBV13	-	TGTGCCAGCAGCTTAGCGAGCACCGGGGAGCTGTTTTTT	CASSLASTGELFF
TRBJ2-3	once	TRBV5-1	-	TGCGCCAGCAGCGGCTCACTCACAGATACGCAGTATTTT	CASSGSLTDTQYF
TRBJ2-7	-	TRBV13	TRBD2	TGTGCCAGCAGCTCCTCGGGTACTAGCGGCTCCTACGAGCAGTACTTC	CASSSSGTSGSYEQYF
TRBJ2-3	-	TRBV7-8	-	TGTGCCAGCAGCTTAGCCCAGACTGGGAAGGATACAGATACGCAGTATTTT	CASSLAQTGKDTDTQYF